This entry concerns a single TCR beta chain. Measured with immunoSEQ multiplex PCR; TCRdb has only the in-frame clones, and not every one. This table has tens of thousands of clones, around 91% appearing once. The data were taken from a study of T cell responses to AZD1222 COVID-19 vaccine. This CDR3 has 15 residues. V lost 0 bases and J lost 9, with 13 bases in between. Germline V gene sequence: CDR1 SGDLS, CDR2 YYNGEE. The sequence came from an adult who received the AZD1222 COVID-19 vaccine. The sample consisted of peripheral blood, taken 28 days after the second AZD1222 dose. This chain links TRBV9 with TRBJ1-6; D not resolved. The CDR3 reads CASSVGPAEGSPLHF. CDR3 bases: TGTGCCAGCAGCGTAGGACCTGCCGAAGGTTCACCCCTCCACTTT.